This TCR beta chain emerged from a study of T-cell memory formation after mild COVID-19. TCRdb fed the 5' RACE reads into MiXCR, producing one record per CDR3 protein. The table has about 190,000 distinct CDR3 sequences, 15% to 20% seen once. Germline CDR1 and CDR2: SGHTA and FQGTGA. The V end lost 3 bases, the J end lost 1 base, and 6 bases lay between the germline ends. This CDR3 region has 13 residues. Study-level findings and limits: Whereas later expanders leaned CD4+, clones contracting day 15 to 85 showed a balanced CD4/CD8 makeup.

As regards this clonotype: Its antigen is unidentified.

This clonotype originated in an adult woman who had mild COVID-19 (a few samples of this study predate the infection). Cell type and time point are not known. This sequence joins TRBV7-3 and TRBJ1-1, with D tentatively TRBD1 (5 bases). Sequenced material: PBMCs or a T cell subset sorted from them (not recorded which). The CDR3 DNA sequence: TGTGCCAGCAGCTTCCAGGGGAACACTGAAGCTTTCTTT. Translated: CASSFQGNTEAFF.